The next 5 T cell receptor beta chains were all read from a single sample in a study of regulatory T cells in long-lasting Graves disease. To make TCR beta libraries, researchers used iRepertoire HTBI primers and Arm-PCR of CDR3 regions. TCRdb reprocessed the multiplex PCR reads with MiXCR, giving one entry per CDR3 protein. The data hold 350,000 to 450,000 distinct CDR3 sequences, with 15% observed a single time. Time point reported: newly diagnosed GD, antithyroid drugs for less than 3 months. The TCR library was made from RNA that had been extracted from PBMCs in TRIzol. A further study also used this sample, focusing on T cells in Graves' hyperthyroidism and ophthalmopathy.

The sequencing here drew on peripheral blood mononuclear cells (PBMCs), taken at new diagnosis, from a patient treated with antithyroid drugs. These receptors were taken from a middle-aged woman with Graves disease.

This clonotype was seen at least ten times. CDR3 loop: CASTISPTSGKLFF. The CDR3 DNA reads TGTGCCAGCACTATTTCGCCTACCTCGGGAAAACTGTTTTTT. The chain recombines TRBV28 with TRBJ1-4; D is unclear. Per the germline V gene, CDR1 is MDHEN and CDR2 is SYDVKM. Trimming removed 7 bases from V and 10 bases from J, with 19 bases in between. CDR3 length equals 14 residues.

This clonotype was seen once. The rearrangement joins TRBV15 to TRBJ2-2; 9 positions agree with TRBD2. Germline V gives CDR1 LNHNV, CDR2 YYDKDF (reference sequence). CDR3 length: 15 amino acids. Losses at the gene ends were 5 bases for V and 4 bases for J; bases not matched to a gene: 5. CDR3 coding DNA: TGTGCCACCAGCGGATATAGCGGGGGCACCGGGGAGCTGTTTTTT. Translation: CATSGYSGGTGELFF.

In this sample, this clonotype turned up many times. The genes are TRBV10-3 and TRBJ1-1, with 7 nucleotides matching TRBD1. The junction had 4 bases not matched to a gene; V was cut back by 2 bases and J by 7 bases. CDR1 and CDR2 from the germline V gene are ENHRY and SYGVKD. The CDR3 runs to 13 residues. CDR3 amino acids: CAISETRDSEAFF. CDR3 nucleotide sequence: TGTGCCATCAGTGAGACCCGGGACAGTGAAGCTTTCTTT.

In the case of this clonotype: This likely reflects a read error, since a far larger clone is one base away. The rearrangement uses TRBV7-3 and TRBJ2-3; D possibly uses TRBD1 or TRBD2 (5 bases each). Germline V CDR1 and CDR2: SGHTA, FQGTGA. The CDR3 extends over 15 amino acids. CDR3 amino acids: CASRSRDAFTGTQYF. As DNA, the CDR3 is TGTGCCAGCAGAAGCCGGGATGCCTTCACAGGTACGCAGTATTTT.

The V gene is TRBV12-3 or TRBV12-4, the J gene TRBJ2-1; weak D call: TRBD1 (6 bases). This CDR3 has 14 amino acids. Deletions cut 7 bases from V and 1 base from J, with 11 bases between. In DNA form, the CDR3 reads TGTGCCAGCACCCAGGACAGATCCTACAATGAGCAGTTCTTC. This encodes CASTQDRSYNEQFF.